This entry lists 7 T cell receptor beta chains sequenced from one sample in a study of cytomegalovirus exposure and HLA in healthy donors. The study ran its PCR with 60 Vbeta and 13 Jbeta primers. Sequencing was performed with immunoSEQ multiplex PCR; in TCRdb, only in-frame clones are kept and a portion is missing. The table shows about 150,000 clones, with approximately 72% occurring only once. The sequencing input was PBMCs. The receptors here all came from a man in his forties in good health and CMV-seronegative.

The V and J genes are TRBV27 and TRBJ2-1; D call uncertain. Germline assignment: CDR1 MNHEY and CDR2 SMNVEV (reference sequence). The length of the CDR3 is 15 residues. V was cut by 5 bases and J by 0 bases, with 11 bases left in between. Here the CDR3 DNA reads TGTGCCAGCAGTCCCCCGAGGAGCTCCTACAATGAGCAGTTCTTC. This encodes CASSPPRSSYNEQFF.

The chain couples TRBV11-2 to TRBJ2-7; D perhaps matches TRBD1 (6 bases). V shed 1 base and J shed 4 bases, with 11 bases lying between them. The CDR3 loop spans 14 amino acids. Per germline, CDR1 SGHAT and CDR2 FQNNGV. In DNA form, the CDR3 reads TGTGCCAGCAGCTTAGTAACAGGGTTGTACGAGCAGTACTTC. Protein sequence: CASSLVTGLYEQYF.

The table lists this clone with a count of one. V and J are TRBV30 and TRBJ2-7; 8 nucleotides align to TRBD2. The ends lost 0 bases at V and 0 bases at J; junction bases unmatched: 10. The CDR3 has 17 residues. Germline assignment: CDR1 GTSNPN and CDR2 SVGIG (reference sequence). CDR3: CAWSVRSQRESSYEQYF. The CDR3 nucleotides read TGTGCCTGGAGTGTACGGAGCCAGCGGGAGAGCTCCTACGAGCAGTACTTC.

This clone was counted only a few times. CDR3 sequence: CASSLALGRETQYF. CDR3 bases: TGTGCCAGCAGCTTAGCGCTGGGCCGGGAGACCCAGTACTTC. The chain links TRBV7-2 to TRBJ2-5; D not certain. CDR3 length equals 14 residues. CDR1 is SGHTA and CDR2 is FQGNSA in the germline V gene. V dropped 0 bases and J dropped 5 bases, with 10 bases sitting between them.

The chain links TRBV29-1 to TRBJ1-1; D not certain. The CDR3 runs 13 residues. Germline V gene lookup returns CDR1 SQVTM and CDR2 ANQGSEA. The ends were cut back, 4 bases at V and 3 bases at J, with 12 bases in the middle. CDR3 loop: CSVVIGVDTEAFF. In DNA, the CDR3 is TGCAGCGTTGTAATCGGGGTTGACACTGAAGCTTTCTTT.

This chain joins TRBV6-5 and TRBJ2-7; the D gene is possibly TRBD2 (6 bases). Germline V gene sequence: CDR1 MNHEY, CDR2 SVGAGI. This CDR3 has 13 amino acids. V was clipped by 1 base and J by 7 bases, with 11 bases between them. The CDR3 nucleotides read TGTGCCAGCAGTTACTTCCGACTAGATGAGCAGTACTTC. It translates to CASSYFRLDEQYF.

This clone occurred a few times. The chain employs TRBV6-5 and TRBJ1-4, with D maybe TRBD1 (6 bases). Germline V gives CDR1 MNHEY, CDR2 SVGAGI. CDR3 size: 15 residues. V dropped 6 bases and J dropped 5 bases, with 16 bases sitting between them. The CDR3 DNA reads as TGTGCCAGCAGGGGTAGAGGACAGCTAAATGAAAAACTGTTTTTT. Translating gives CASRGRGQLNEKLFF.